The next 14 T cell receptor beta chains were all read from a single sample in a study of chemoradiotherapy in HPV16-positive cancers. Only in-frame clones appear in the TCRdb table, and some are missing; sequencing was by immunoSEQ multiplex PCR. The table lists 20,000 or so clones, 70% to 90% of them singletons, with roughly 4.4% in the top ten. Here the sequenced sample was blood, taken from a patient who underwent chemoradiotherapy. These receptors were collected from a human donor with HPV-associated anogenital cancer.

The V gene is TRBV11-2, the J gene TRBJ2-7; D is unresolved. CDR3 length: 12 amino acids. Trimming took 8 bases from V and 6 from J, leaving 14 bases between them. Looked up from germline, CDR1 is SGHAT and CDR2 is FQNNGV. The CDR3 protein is CASESDFPEQYF. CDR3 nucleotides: TGTGCCAGCGAATCTGATTTCCCCGAGCAGTACTTC.

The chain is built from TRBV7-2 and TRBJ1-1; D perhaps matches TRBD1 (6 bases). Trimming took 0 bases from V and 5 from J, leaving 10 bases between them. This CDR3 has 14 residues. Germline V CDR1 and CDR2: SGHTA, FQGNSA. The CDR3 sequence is CASSLAAQGTEAFF. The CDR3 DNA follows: TGTGCCAGCAGCTTAGCAGCGCAGGGGACTGAAGCTTTCTTT.

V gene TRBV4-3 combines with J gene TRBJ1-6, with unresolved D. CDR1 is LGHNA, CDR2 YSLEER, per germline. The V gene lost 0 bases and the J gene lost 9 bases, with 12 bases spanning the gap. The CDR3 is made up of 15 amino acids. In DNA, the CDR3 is TGCGCCAGCAGCCAAGATGGTGCACGGGGTTCACCCCTCCACTTT. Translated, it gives CASSQDGARGSPLHF.

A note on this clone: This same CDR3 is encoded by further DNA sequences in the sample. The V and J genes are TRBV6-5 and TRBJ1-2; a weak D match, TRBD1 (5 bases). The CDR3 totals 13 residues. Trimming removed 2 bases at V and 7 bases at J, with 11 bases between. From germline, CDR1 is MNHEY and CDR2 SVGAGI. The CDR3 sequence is CASSYDSRRGYTF. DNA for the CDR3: TGTGCCAGCAGTTACGACAGCCGACGTGGCTACACCTTC.

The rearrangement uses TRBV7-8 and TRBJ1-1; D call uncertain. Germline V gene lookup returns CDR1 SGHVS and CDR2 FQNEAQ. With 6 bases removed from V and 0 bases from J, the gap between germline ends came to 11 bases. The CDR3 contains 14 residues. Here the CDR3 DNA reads TGTGCCAGCAGAAGAGCGGGTATGAACACTGAAGCTTTCTTT. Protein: CASRRAGMNTEAFF.

This CDR3 reads CASSFSGGIDGYTF. In DNA form, the CDR3 reads TGTGCCAGCAGCTTCTCAGGGGGTATAGATGGCTACACCTTC. The chain links TRBV5-4 to TRBJ1-2, with 7 bases identical to TRBD1. The CDR3 spans 14 residues. Germline CDR1 reads SGHNT; CDR2 reads YYREEE (reference sequence). V lost 2 bases and J lost 6; bases outside the gene matches: 7.

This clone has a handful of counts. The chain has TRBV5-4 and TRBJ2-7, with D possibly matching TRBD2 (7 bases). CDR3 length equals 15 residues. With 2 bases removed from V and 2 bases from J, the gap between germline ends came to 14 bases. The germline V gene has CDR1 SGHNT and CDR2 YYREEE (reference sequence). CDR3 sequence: CASSFRGAGPYEQYF. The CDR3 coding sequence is TGTGCCAGCAGCTTCCGGGGGGCCGGGCCCTACGAGCAGTACTTC.

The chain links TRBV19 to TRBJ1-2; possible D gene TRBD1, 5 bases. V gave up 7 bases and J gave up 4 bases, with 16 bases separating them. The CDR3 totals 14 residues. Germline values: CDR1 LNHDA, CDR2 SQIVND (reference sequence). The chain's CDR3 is CASILHEGSYGYTF. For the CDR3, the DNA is TGTGCCAGTATCCTCCACGAGGGGTCCTATGGCTACACCTTC. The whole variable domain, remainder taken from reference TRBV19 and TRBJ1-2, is DGGITQSPKYLFRKEGQNVTLSCEQNLNHDAMYWYRQDPGQGLRLIYYSQIVNDFQKGDIAEGYSVSREKKESFPLTVTSAQKNPTAFYLCASILHEGSYGYTFGSGTRLTVV.

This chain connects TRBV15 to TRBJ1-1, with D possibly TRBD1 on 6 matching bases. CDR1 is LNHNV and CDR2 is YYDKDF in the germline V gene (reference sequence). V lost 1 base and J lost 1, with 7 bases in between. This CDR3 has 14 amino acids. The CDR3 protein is CATSRGTANTEAFF. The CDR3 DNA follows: TGTGCCACCAGCAGAGGGACAGCGAACACTGAAGCTTTCTTT. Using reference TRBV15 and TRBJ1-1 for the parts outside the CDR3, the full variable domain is DAMVIQNPRYQVTQFGKPVTLSCSQTLNHNVMYWYQQKSSQAPKLLFHYYDKDFNNEADTPDNFQSRRPNTSFCFLDIRSPGLGDTAMYLCATSRGTANTEAFFGQGTRLTVV.

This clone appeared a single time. CDR3 region: CASSTNTVDNEKLFF. DNA for the CDR3: TGTGCCAGCAGCACTAATACAGTTGACAATGAAAAACTGTTTTTT. The rearrangement joins TRBV7-9 to TRBJ1-4; D is unresolved. This CDR3 contains 15 residues. V lost 5 bases, J lost 5 bases, and 15 bases lay in between. Per germline, CDR1 SEHNR and CDR2 FQNEAQ (reference sequence).

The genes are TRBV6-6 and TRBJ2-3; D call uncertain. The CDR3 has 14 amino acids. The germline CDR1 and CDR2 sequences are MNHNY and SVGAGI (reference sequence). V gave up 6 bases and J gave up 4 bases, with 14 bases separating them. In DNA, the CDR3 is TGTGCCAGCAGCGCCTTCCCCTTTGCAGATACGCAGTATTTT. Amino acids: CASSAFPFADTQYF.

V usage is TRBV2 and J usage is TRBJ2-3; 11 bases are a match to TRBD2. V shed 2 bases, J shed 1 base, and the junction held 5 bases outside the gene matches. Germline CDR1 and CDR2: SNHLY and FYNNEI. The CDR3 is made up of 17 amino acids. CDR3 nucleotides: TGTGCCAGCAGTGAATTATCACTAGCGGGAGGCACAGATACGCAGTATTTT. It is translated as CASSELSLAGGTDTQYF.

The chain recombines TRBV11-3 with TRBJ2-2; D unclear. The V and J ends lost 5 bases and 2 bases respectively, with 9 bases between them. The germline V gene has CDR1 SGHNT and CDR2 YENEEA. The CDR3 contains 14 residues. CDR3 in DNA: TGTGCCAGCAGCGCAGACGGAAACACCGGGGAGCTGTTTTTT. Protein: CASSADGNTGELFF.

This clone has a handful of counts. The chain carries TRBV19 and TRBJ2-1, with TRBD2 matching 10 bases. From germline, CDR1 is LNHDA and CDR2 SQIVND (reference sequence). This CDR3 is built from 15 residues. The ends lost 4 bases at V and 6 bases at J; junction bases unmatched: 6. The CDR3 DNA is TGTGCCAGTAGTACCGGGACTAGCGCGTTCAATGAGCAGTTCTTC. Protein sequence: CASSTGTSAFNEQFF.